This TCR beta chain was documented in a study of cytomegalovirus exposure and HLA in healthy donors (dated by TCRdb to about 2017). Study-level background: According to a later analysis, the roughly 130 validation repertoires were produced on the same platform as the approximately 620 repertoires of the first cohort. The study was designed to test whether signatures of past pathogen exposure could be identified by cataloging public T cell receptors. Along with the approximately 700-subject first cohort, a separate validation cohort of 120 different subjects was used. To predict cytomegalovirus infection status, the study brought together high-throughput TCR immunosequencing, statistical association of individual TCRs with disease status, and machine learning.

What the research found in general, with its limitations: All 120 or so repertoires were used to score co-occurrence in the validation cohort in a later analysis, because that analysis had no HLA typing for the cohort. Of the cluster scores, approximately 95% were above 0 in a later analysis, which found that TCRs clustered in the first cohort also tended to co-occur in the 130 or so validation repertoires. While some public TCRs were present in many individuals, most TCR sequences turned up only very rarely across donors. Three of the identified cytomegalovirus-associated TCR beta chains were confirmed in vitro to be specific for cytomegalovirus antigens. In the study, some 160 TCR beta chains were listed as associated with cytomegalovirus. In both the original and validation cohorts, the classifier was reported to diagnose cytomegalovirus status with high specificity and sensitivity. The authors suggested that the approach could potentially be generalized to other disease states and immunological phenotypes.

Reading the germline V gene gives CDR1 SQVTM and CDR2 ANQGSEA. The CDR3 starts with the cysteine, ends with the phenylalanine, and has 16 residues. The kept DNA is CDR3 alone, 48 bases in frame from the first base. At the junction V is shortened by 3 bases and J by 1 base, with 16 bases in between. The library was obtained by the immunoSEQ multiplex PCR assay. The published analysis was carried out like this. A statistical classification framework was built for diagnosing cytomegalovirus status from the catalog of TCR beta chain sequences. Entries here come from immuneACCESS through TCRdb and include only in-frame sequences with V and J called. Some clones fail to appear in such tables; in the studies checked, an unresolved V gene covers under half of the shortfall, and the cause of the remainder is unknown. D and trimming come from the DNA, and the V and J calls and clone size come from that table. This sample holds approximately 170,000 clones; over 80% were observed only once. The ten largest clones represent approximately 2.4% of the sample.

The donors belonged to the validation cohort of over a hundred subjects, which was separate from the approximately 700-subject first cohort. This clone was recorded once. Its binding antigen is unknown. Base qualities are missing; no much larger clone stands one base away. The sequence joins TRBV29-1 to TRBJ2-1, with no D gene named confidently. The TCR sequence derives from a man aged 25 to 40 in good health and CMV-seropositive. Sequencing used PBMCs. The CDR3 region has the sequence CSVEGLESTSYNEQFF. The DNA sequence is TGCAGCGTTGAGGGCTTAGAGTCTACTTCCTACAATGAGCAGTTCTTC.